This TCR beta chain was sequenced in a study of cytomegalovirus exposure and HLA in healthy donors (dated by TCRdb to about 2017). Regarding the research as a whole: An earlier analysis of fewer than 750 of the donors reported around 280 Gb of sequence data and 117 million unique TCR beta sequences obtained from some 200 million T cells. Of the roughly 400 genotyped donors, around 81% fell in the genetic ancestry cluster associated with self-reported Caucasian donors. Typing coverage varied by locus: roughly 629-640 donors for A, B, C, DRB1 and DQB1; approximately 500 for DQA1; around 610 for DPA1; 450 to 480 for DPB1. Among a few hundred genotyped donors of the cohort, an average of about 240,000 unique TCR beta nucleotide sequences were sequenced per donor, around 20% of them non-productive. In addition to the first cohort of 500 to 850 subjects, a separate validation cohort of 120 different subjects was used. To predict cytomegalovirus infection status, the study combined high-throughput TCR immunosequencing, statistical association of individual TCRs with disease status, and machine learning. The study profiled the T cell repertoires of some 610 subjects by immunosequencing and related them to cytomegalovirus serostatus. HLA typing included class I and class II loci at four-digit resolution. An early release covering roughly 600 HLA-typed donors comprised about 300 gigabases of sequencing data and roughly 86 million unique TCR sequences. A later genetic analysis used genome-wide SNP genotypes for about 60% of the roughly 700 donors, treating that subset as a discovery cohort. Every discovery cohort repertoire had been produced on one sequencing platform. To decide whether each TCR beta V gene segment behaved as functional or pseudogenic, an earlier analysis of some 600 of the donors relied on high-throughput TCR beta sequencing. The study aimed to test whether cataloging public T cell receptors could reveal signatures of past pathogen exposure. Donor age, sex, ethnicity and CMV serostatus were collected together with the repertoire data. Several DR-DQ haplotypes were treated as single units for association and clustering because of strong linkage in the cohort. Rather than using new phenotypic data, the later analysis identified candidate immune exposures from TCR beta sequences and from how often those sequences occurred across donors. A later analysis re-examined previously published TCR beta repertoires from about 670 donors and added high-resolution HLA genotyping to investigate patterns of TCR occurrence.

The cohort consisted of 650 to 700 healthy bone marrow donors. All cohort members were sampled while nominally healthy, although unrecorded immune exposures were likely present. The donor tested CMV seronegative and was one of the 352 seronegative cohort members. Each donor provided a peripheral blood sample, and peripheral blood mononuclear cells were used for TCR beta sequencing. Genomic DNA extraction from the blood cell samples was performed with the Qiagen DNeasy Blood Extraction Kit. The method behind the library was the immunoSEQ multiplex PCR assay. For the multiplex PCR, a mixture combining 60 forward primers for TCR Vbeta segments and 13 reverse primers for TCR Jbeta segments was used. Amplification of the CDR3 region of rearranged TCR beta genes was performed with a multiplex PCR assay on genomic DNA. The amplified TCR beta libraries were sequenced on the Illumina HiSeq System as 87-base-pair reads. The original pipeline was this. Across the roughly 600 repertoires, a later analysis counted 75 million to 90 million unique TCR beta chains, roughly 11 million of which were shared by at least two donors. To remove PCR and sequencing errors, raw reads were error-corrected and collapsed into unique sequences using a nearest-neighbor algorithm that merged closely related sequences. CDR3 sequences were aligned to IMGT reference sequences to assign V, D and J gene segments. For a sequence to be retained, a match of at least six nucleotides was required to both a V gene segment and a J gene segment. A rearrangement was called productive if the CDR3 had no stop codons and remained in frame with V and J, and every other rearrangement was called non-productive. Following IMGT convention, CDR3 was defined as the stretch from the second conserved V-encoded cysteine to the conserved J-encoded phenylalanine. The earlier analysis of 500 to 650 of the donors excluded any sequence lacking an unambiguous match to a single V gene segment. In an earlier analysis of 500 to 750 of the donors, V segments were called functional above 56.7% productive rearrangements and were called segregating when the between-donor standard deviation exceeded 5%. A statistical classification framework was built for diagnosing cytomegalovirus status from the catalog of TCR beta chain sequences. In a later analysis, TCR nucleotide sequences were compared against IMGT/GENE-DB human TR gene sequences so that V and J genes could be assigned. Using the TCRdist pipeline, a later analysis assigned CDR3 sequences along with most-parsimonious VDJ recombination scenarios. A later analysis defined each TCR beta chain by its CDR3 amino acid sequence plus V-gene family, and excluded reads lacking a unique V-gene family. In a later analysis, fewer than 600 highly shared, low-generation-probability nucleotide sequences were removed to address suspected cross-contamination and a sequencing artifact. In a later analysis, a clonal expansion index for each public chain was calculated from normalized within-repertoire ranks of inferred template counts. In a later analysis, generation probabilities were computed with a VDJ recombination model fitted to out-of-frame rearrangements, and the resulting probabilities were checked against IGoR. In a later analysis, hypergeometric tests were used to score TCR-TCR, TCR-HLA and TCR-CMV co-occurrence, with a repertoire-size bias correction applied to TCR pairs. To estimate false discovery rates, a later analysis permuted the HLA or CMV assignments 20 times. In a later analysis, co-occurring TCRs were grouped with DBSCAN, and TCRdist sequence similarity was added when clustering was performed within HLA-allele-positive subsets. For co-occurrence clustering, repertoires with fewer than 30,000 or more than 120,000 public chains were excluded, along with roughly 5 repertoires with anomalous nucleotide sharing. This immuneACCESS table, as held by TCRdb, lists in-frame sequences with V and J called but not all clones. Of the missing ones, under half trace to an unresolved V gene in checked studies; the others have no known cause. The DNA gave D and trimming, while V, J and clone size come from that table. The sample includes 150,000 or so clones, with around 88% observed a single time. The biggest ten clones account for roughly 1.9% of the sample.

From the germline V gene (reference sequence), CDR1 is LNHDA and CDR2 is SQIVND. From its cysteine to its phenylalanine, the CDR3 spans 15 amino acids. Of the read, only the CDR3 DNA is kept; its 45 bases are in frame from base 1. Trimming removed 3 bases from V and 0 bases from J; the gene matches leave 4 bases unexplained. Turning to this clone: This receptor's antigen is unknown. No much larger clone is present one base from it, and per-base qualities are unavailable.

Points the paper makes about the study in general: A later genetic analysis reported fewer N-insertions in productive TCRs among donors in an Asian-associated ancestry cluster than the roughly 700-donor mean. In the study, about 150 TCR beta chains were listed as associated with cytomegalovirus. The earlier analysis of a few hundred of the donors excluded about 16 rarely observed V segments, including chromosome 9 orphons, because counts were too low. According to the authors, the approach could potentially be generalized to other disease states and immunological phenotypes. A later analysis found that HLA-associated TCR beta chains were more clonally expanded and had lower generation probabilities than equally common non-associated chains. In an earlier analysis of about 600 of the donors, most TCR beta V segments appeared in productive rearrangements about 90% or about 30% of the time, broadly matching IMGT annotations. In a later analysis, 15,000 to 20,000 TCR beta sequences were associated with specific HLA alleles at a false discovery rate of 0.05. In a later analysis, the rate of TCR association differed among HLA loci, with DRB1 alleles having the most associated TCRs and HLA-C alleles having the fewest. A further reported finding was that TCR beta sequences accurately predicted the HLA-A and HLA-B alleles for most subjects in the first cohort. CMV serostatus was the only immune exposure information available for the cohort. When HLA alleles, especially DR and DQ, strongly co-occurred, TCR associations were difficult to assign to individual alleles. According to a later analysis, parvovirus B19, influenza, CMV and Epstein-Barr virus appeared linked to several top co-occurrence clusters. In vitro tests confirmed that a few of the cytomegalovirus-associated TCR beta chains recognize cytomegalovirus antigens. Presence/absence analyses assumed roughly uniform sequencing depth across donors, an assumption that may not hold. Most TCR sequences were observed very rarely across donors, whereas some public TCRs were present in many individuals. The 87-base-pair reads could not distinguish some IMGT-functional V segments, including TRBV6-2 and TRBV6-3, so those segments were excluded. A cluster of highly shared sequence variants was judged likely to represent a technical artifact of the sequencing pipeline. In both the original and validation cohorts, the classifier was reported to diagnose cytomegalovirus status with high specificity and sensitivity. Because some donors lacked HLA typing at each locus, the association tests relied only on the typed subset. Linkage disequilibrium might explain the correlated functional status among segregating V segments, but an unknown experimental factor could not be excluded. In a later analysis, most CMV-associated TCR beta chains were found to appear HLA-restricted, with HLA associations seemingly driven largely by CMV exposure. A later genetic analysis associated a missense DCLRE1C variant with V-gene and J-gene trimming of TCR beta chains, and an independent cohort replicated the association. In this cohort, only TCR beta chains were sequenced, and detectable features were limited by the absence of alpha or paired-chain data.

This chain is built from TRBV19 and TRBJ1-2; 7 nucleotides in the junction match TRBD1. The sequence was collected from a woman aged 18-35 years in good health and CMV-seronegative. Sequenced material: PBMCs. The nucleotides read TGTGCCAGTAGTATTGGGACAGTCGCTAACTATGGCTACACCTTC. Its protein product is CASSIGTVANYGYTF.